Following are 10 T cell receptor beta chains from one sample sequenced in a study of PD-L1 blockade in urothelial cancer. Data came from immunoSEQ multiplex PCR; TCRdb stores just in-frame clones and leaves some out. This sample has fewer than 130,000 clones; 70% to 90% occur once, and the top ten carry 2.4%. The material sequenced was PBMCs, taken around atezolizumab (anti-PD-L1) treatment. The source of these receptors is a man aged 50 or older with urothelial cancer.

CDR3 nucleotides: TGTGCCTGGAGTGTACGGGGGACAGGGGGCGCGGGTGGCTACACCTTC. Protein: CAWSVRGTGGAGGYTF. J is TRBJ1-2 and V is TRBV30, with TRBD1 matching 12 bases. The CDR3 covers 16 residues. Germline lookup yields CDR1 GTSNPN and CDR2 SVGIG (reference sequence). The ends lost 0 bases at V and 7 bases at J; junction bases unmatched: 9.

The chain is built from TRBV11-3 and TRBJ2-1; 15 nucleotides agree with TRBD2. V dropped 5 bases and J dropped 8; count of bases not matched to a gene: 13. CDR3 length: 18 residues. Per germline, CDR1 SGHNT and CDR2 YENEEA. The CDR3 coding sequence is TGTGCCAGCAGCCCAGGACTAGCGGGAGGGCAAAGGGGCGATGAGCAGTTCTTC. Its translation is CASSPGLAGGQRGDEQFF.

CDR3 amino acids: CASSLNPGGLETQYF. The CDR3 nucleotides are TGTGCCAGCAGCTTAAACCCGGGAGGGCTGGAGACCCAGTACTTC. This sequence joins TRBV11-3 and TRBJ2-5; TRBD2 matches at 8 bases. The CDR3 spans 15 residues. V was pared by 2 bases and J by 5 bases, with 7 bases of the junction left unmatched. Germline lookup yields CDR1 SGHNT and CDR2 YENEEA.

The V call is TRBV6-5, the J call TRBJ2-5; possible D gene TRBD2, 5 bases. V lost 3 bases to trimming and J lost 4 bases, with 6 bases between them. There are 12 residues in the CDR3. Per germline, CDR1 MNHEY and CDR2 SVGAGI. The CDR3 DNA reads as TGTGCCAGCAGTTATCGGGGAGAGACCCAGTACTTC. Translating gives CASSYRGETQYF.

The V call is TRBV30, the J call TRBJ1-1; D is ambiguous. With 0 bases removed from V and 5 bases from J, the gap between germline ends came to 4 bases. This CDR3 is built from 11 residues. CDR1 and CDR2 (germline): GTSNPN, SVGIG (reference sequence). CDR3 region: CAWSVQTEAFF. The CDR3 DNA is TGTGCCTGGAGTGTACAAACTGAAGCTTTCTTT.

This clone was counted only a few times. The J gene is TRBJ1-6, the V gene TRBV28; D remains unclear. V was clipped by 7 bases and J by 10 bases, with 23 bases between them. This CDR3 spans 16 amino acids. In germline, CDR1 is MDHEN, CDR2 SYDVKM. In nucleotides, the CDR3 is TGTGCCAGCAATCGATCACCCCCGGCCCGGAGCTCACCCCTCCACTTT. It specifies CASNRSPPARSSPLHF.

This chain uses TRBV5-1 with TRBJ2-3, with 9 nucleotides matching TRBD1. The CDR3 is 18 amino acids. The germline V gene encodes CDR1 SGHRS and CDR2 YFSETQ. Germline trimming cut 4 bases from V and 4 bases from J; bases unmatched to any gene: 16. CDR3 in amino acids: CASSLSTFRDRAPDTQYF. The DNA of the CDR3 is TGCGCCAGCAGCCTTTCTACCTTCCGGGACAGGGCTCCAGATACGCAGTATTTT.

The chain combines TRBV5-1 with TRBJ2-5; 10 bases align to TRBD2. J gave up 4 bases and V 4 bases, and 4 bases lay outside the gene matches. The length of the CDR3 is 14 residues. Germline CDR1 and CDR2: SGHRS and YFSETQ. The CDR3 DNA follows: TGCGCCAGCAGCCCCCGACTAGCGGGAGAGACCCAGTACTTC. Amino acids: CASSPRLAGETQYF.

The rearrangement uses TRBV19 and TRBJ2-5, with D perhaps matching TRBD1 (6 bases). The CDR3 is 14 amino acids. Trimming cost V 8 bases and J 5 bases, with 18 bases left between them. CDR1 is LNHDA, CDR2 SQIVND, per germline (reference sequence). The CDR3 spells CASAQGSGSETQYF. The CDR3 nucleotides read TGTGCCAGTGCCCAGGGGTCCGGTTCTGAGACCCAGTACTTC.

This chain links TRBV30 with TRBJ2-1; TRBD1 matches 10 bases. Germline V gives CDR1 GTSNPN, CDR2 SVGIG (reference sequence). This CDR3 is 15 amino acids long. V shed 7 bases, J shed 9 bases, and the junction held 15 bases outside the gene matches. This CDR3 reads CAYARGTGAMSEQFF. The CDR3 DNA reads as TGTGCCTACGCCCGTGGGACAGGGGCCATGAGTGAGCAGTTCTTC. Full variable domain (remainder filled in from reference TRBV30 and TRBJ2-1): SQTIHQWPATLVQPVGSPLSLECTVEGTSNPNLYWYRQAAGRGLQLLFYSVGIGQISSEVPQNLSASRPQDRQFILSSKKLLLSDSGFYLCAYARGTGAMSEQFFGPGTRLTVL.